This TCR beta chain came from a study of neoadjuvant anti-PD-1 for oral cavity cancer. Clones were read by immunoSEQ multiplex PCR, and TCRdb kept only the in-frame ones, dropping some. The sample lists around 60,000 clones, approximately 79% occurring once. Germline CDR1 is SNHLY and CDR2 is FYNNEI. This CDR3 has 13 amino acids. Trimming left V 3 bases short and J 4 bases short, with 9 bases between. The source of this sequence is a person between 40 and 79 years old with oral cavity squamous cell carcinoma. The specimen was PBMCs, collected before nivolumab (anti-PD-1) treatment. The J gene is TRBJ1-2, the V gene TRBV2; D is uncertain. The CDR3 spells CASSDRVAYGYTF. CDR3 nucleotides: TGTGCCAGCAGTGATCGGGTGGCCTATGGCTACACCTTC.